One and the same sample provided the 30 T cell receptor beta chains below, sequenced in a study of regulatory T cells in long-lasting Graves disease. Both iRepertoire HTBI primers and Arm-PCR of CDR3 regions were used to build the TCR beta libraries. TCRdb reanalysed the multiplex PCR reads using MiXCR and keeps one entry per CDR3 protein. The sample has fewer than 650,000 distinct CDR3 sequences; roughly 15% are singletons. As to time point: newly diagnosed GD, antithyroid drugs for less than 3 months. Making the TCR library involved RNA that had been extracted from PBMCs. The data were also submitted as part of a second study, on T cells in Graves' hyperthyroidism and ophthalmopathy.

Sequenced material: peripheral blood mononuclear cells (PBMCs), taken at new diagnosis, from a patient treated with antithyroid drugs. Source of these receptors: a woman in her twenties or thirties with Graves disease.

The CDR3 protein is CASSSPWGQGNTGELFF. The CDR3 DNA reads as TGTGCCAGCAGCTCCCCATGGGGACAGGGCAACACCGGGGAGCTGTTTTTT. The rearrangement uses TRBV7-9 and TRBJ2-2; TRBD1 matches at 9 bases. Looked up from germline, CDR1 is SEHNR and CDR2 is FQNEAQ (reference sequence). The CDR3 covers 17 residues. Unmatched junction bases numbered 8, after V lost 4 bases and J lost 2 bases. Full variable domain (outside the CDR3, taken from reference TRBV7-9 and TRBJ2-2): DTGVSQNPRHKITKRGQNVTFRCDPISEHNRLYWYRQTLGQGPEFLTYFQNEAQLEKSRLLSDRFSAERPKGSFSTLEIQRTEQGDSAMYLCASSSPWGQGNTGELFFGEGSRLTVL.

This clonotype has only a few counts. The DNA of the CDR3 is TGCGCCAGCAGTGGCCAAATGAAGTTCTTAAGCACAGATACGCAGTATTTT. Protein: CASSGQMKFLSTDTQYF. The rearrangement uses TRBV10-2 and TRBJ2-3; D is unclear. CDR1 is WSHSY, CDR2 SAAADI, per germline. The CDR3 is made up of 17 amino acids. Trimming left V 4 bases short and J 0 bases short, with 17 bases between.

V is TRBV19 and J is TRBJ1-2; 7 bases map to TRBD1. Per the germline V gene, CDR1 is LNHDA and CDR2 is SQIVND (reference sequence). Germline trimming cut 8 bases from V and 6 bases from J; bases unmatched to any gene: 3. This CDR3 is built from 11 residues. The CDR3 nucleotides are TGTGCCAGTCAGGGGGGTCATGGCTACACCTTC. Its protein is CASQGGHGYTF.

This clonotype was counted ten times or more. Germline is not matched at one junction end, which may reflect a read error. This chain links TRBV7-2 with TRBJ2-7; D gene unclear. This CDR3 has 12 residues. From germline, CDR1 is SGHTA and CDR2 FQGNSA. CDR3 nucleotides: TGTGCCAGCAGCCACCCTGGCCGGGCCCCAATTTTC. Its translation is CASSHPGRAPIF.

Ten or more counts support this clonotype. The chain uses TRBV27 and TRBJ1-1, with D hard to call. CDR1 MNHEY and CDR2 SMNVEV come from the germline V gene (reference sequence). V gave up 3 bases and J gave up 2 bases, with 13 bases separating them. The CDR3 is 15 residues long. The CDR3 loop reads CASSFHPTGNTEAFF. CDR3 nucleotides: TGTGCCAGCAGTTTCCACCCTACGGGTAACACTGAAGCTTTCTTT.

The CDR3 reads CASSQGSIMNTEAFF. Written as DNA, the CDR3 is TGTGCCAGCAGCCAAGGTAGTATCATGAACACTGAAGCTTTCTTT. V usage is TRBV4-2 and J usage is TRBJ1-1; D is undetermined. Per the germline V gene, CDR1 is LGHNA and CDR2 is YNFKEQ. V shed 1 base and J shed 0 bases, with 9 bases lying between them. CDR3 length equals 15 residues.

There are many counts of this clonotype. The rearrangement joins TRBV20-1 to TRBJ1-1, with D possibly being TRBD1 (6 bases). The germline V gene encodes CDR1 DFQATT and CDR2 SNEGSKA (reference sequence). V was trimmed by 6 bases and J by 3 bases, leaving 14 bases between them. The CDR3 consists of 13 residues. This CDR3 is CSARETGYTEAFF. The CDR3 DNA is TGCAGTGCACGAGAGACAGGATACACTGAAGCTTTCTTT.

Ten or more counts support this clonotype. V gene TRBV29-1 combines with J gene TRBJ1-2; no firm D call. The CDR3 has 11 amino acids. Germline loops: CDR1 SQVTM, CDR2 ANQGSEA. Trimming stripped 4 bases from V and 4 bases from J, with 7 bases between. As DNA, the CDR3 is TGCAGCGTTGGTACGGGCTATGGCTACACCTTC. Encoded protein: CSVGTGYGYTF.

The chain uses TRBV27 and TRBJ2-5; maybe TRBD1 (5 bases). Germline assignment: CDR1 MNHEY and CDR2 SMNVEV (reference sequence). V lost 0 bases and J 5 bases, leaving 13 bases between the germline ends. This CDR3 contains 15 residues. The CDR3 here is CASSLSGQGRETQYF. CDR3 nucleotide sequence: TGTGCCAGCAGTTTATCCGGGCAGGGAAGGGAGACCCAGTACTTC.

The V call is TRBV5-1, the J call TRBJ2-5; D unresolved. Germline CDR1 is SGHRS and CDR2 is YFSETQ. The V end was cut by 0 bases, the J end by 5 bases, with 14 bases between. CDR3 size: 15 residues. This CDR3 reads CASSLAPGPTETQYF. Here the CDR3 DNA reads TGCGCCAGCAGCTTGGCCCCGGGCCCGACGGAGACCCAGTACTTC.

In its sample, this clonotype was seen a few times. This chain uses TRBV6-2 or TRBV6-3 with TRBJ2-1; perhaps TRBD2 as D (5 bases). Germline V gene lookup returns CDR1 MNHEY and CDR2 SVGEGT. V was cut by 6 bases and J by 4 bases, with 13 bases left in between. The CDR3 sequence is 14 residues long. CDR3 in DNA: TGTGCCAGCAGCCCAGACGGGATATACAATGAGCAGTTCTTC. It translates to CASSPDGIYNEQFF.

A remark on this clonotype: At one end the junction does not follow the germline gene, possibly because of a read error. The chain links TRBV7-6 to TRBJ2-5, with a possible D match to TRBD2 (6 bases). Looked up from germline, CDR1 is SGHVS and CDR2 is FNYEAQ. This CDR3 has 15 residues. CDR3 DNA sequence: TGTGTCAGCAGCCCAACCGTTAGGGTAGCGGAGACTCAGTACTTC. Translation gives CVSSPTVRVAETQYF.

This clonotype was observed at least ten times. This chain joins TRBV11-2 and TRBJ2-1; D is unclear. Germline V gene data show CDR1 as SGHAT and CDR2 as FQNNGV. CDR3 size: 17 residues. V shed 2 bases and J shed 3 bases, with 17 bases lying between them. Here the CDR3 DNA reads TGTGCCAGCAGCTTAAAGTTGGGCAGGCAAGTCTACAATGAGCAGTTCTTC. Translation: CASSLKLGRQVYNEQFF.

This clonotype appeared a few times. The CDR3 region is CSAITGGMRGGYTF. The CDR3, as DNA: TGCAGTGCTATTACAGGGGGCATGCGGGGGGGCTACACCTTC. The genes are TRBV20-1 and TRBJ1-2; 9 bases match TRBD1. The CDR3 length is 14 residues. The V gene's germline CDR1 is DFQATT and CDR2 SNEGSKA (reference sequence). The trim removed 4 bases at V and 8 bases at J, leaving 11 bases unmatched.

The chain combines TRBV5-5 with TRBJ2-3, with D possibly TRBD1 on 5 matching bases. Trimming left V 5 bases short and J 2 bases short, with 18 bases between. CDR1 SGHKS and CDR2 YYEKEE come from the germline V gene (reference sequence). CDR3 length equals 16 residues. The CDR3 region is CASRGGWGDFTDTQYF. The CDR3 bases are TGTGCCAGCAGGGGCGGTTGGGGCGATTTCACAGATACGCAGTATTTT.

CDR3 in DNA: TGTGCCAGCAGCCTACGACAGGTCTCCAGCTCTGGGGCCAACGTCCTGACTTTC. It specifies CASSLRQVSSSGANVLTF. This chain joins TRBV7-2 and TRBJ2-6, with D possibly being TRBD1 (6 bases). Trimming left V 5 bases short and J 0 bases short, with 17 bases between. CDR3 length equals 18 residues. Germline CDR1 SGHTA, CDR2 FQGNSA.

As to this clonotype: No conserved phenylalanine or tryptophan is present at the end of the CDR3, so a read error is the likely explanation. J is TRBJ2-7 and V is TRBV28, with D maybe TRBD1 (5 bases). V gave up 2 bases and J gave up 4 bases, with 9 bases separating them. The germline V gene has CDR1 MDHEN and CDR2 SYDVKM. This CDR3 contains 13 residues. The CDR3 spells CASSLRQSYEQYL. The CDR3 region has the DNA TGTGCCAGCAGTTTAAGACAGTCATACGAGCAGTACCTC.

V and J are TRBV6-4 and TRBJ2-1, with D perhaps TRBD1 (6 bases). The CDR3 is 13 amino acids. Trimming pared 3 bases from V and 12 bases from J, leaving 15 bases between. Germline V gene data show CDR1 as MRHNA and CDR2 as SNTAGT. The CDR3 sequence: CASSEVEGRGQFF. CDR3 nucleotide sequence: TGTGCCAGCAGTGAAGTCGAGGGCAGGGGGCAGTTCTTC.

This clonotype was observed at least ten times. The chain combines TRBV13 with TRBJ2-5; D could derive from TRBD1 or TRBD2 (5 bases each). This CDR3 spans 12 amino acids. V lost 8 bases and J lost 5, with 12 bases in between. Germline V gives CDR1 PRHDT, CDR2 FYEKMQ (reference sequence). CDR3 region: CASGSGGETQYF. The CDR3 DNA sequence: TGTGCCAGCGGGAGTGGGGGTGAGACCCAGTACTTC.

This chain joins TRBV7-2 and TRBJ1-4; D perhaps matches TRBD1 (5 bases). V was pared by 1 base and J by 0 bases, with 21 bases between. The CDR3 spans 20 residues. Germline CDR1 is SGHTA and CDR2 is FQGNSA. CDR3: CASSLEGQGGWRPTNEKLFF. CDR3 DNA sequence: TGTGCCAGCAGCTTAGAGGGGCAGGGTGGTTGGCGCCCAACTAATGAAAAACTGTTTTTT.

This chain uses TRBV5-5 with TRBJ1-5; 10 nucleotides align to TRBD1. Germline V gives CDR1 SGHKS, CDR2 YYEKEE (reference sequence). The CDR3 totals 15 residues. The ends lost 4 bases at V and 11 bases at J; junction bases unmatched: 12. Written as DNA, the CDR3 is TGTGCCAGCAGCCTCGACAGGGGGCTCCGGGGAGCCCAGCATTTT. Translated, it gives CASSLDRGLRGAQHF.

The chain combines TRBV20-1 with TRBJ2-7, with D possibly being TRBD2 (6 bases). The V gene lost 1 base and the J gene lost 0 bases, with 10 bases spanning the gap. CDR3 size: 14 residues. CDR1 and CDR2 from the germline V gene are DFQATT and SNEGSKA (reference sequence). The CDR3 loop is CSARGGGASYEQYF. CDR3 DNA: TGCAGTGCTAGAGGCGGCGGGGCCTCCTACGAGCAGTACTTC.

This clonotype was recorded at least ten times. The CDR3 loop is CASSFIEGMETQYF. The CDR3 DNA reads TGTGCCAGCAGTTTTATAGAAGGGATGGAGACCCAGTACTTC. V is TRBV28 and J is TRBJ2-5; no reliable D call. Trimming removed 3 bases from V and 5 bases from J, with 13 bases in between. CDR3 length: 14 residues. The V gene's germline CDR1 is MDHEN and CDR2 SYDVKM.

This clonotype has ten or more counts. CDR3 amino acids: CASTPVTRFEQYF. CDR3 nucleotides: TGTGCCAGCACCCCTGTGACCCGTTTCGAGCAGTACTTC. The rearrangement links TRBV6-1 to TRBJ2-7; D is unresolved. The CDR3 contains 13 residues. Trimming left V 7 bases short and J 6 bases short, with 16 bases between. Germline CDR1 and CDR2: MNHNS and SASEGT.

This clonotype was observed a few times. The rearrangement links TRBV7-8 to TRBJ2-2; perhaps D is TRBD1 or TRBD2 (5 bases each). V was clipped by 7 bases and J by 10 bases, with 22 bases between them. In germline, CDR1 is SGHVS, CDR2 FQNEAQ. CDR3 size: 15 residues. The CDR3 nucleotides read TGTGCCAGCACCCGCCGGGGTGGGGCGGCGGAGGAGCTGTTTTTT. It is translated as CASTRRGGAAEELFF.

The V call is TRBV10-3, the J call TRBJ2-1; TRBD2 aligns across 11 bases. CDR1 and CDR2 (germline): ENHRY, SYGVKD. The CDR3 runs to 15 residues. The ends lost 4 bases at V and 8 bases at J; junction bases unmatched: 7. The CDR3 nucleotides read TGTGCCATCAGTGCGACTAGCGGGACTTCCTATGAGCAGTTCTTC. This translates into CAISATSGTSYEQFF.

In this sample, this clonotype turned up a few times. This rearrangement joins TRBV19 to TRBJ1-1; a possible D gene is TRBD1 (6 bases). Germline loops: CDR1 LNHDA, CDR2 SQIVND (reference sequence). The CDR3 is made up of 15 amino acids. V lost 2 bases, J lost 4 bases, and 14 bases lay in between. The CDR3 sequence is CASSIWTQGITEAFF. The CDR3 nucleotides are TGTGCCAGTAGTATATGGACTCAGGGGATCACTGAAGCTTTCTTT.

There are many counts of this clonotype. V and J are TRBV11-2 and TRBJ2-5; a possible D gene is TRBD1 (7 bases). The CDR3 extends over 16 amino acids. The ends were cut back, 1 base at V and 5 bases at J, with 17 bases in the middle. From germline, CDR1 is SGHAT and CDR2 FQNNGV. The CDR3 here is CASSLVAGGGGETQYF. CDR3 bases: TGTGCCAGCAGCTTAGTCGCCGGAGGGGGCGGTGAGACCCAGTACTTC.

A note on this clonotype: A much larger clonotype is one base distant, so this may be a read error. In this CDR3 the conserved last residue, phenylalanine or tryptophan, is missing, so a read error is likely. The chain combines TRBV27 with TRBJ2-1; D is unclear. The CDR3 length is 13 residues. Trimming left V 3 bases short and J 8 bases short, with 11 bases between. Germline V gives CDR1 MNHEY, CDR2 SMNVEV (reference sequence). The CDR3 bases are TGTGCCAGCAGTTTCTCCCTTCTCGATGAGCAGTTCCTC. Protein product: CASSFSLLDEQFL.

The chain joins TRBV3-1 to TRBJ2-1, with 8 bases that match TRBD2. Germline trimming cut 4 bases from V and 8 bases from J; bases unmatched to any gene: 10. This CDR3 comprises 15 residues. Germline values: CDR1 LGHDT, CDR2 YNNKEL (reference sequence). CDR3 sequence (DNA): TGTGCCAGCAGCCTTACTAGCGGTACCCGCGATGAGCAGTTCTTC. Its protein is CASSLTSGTRDEQFF.